The clone carrying this TCR beta chain was detected a few times. This sample was included in a study of blood T cell repertoires in COVID-19. The overall study: Both acute and convalescent COVID-19 samples were obtained from the United States, Italy and Spain.

Per the authors' pipeline: Reference gene primer amplification gave estimated nucleated cell counts. The protocol was immunoSEQ multiplex PCR, while the TCRdb copy is restricted to in-frame clones and leaves out a portion. V and J calls and clone size are copied from that table; D and trimming were computed from the DNA. The table lists 200,000 to 250,000 clones, around 83% of them singletons. The clonotype originates from a man aged 50-60 years with active or convalescent COVID-19. The sequencing sample was made of peripheral blood.

In DNA form, the CDR3 reads TGCGCCAGCAGCCAAGATGTGAGGGCCGGGGAGCTGTTTTTT. It translates to CASSQDVRAGELFF. This sequence joins TRBV4-1 and TRBJ2-2; D perhaps matches TRBD2 (5 bases). The germline V and J ends were trimmed by 0 bases and 6 bases, with 8 bases remaining between them. This CDR3 region has 14 residues. CDR1 MGHRA and CDR2 YSYEKL come from the germline V gene.